This TCR beta chain comes out of a study of blood T cell repertoires in COVID-19 (dated by TCRdb to about 2020). For the study in its entirety: Samples covering the acute and convalescent phases of COVID-19 were provided by collaborators in the United States, Italy and Spain. The prospective study material was composed of cDNA or gDNA derived from T cells, B-cell-depleted T cells, or PBMCs. Subjects who had been exposed to COVID-19, were actively infected with it, or had recovered from it provided the deeply sampled blood TCRbeta repertoires that made up the dataset. A freely available public database, intended as a resource for researchers studying the immune response to SARS-CoV-2, is where the repertoires were released. The samples were drawn from two sources: the first 160 participants of the ongoing ImmuneRACE study, and some 1,300 subjects contributed by 6 global collaborators. A de-identified subject ID, COVID-19 status, age in years and sex were almost always included in the sample metadata. Where available, HLA class I and class II types were obtained from metadata supplied by the sample provider rather than from assay-based typing. Overall study results and their limits: The amount of clinical and demographic metadata varied by source and participant and was provided uncurated.

The CDR3 runs 13 residues from the cysteine to the phenylalanine. The DNA shown is the 39-base CDR3, in frame from base 1. Trimming takes 3 bases from V and 8 bases from J, and the germline ends sit 11 bases apart. Participants in the prospective study were aged 18 to 89 years, lived in 20 to 25 United States geographic areas, and enrolled through a virtual design. Cohort assignment in the prospective study relied on participant-reported clinical history from a screening survey and a study questionnaire. Exposed participants had been in contact, within 2 weeks of entering the study, with a person who had a PCR-confirmed or clinician-diagnosed case of COVID-19. In the prospective study, mobile phlebotomists collected whole blood, serum and a nasopharyngeal or oropharyngeal swab from each participant. Additional blood draws and questionnaires over a 2-month period could optionally be provided by prospective study participants. Before DNA extraction, prospective study blood samples were shipped either frozen or at room temperature.

To note about this clone: The antigen this receptor binds is unknown. No base qualities exist here, and no much larger clone lies one base off it.

The immunoSEQ Assay, a bias-controlled multiplex PCR, was used to amplify TCRbeta CDR3 regions from genomic DNA. The paper's processing steps were these. Within the assay, amplification of reference gene primers was used to estimate how many nucleated cells each sample contained. To quantify the absolute abundance of each unique TCRbeta CDR3 rearrangement, sequence reads were collapsed and filtered. For each sample, productive Simpson clonality was calculated by taking the square root of Simpson's diversity index across productive rearrangements. As stored in TCRdb, this immuneACCESS dataset retains in-frame rearrangements with V and J assigned. A fraction of the clones does not appear; measured against another copy, unresolved V genes explain less than half of the discrepancy, and the remainder lacks a known reason. V and J calls and clone size are as listed in that table; D and trimming were resolved from the DNA. The sample table records about 220,000 clones; about four fifths of these occur just once. In total, the top ten clones hold 3.6% of the sample.

The origin of this receptor is a woman aged 40 to 50 who had been exposed to COVID-19. The chain links TRBV12-3 or TRBV12-4 with TRBJ1-3, and TRBD1 may be the D gene, going by 6 matching bases. Sequenced sample: PBMCs or T cells enriched from blood (not recorded which). The DNA sequence is as follows: TGTGCCAGCAGTTTTGGGGGCTCGGACACCATATATTTT. This gives the protein CASSFGGSDTIYF.